This T cell receptor beta chain was retrieved from a study of TIL therapy for anti-PD-1-resistant metastatic lung cancer. CDR1 and CDR2 from the germline V gene are SGHVS and FQNEAQ. V lost 5 bases, J lost 2 bases, and 6 bases stayed unmatched. This CDR3 is built from 15 residues. Time point reported: pre-treatment sample, taken before nivolumab and TIL therapy. Sequencing used immunoSEQ v3. Clones were read by immunoSEQ multiplex PCR, and TCRdb kept only the in-frame ones, dropping some. This sample has about 50,000 clones, with 70% to 90% found just once. The TCR originated in a person between 25 and 79 years old with non-small cell lung cancer. The chain couples TRBV7-8 to TRBJ2-3; TRBD1 aligns across 8 bases. The specimen was blood, collected at baseline. CDR3 sequence: CASSVGQGVTDTQYF. As DNA, the CDR3 is TGTGCCAGCAGCGTAGGACAGGGCGTCACAGATACGCAGTATTTT. The full variable domain, rest sourced from reference TRBV7-8 and TRBJ2-3, is GAGVSQSPRYKVAKRGQDVALRCDPISGHVSLFWYQQALGQGPEFLTYFQNEAQLDKSGLPSDRFFAERPEGSVSTLKIQRTQQEDSAVYLCASSVGQGVTDTQYFGPGTRLTVL.